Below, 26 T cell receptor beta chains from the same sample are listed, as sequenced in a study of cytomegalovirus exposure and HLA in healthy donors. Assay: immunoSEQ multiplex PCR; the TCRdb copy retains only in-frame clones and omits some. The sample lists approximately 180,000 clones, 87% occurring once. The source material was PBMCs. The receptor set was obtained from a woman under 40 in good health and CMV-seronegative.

The CDR3 is CASRPGTGGYNEQFF. CDR3 bases: TGTGCCAGTAGGCCCGGGACAGGGGGGTACAATGAGCAGTTCTTC. This rearrangement joins TRBV19 to TRBJ2-1, with 11 bases matching TRBD1. The CDR3 has 15 amino acids. From germline, CDR1 is LNHDA and CDR2 SQIVND (reference sequence). The V segment lost 6 bases and the J segment 4 bases; nucleotides outside the gene matches: 5.

The CDR3, as DNA: TGTGCCAGCTCACCAATCGAACAGGGGCCTACCTACGAGCAGTACTTC. This encodes CASSPIEQGPTYEQYF. The chain couples TRBV18 to TRBJ2-7; 7 nucleotides line up with TRBD1. The V segment lost 2 bases and the J segment 2 bases; nucleotides outside the gene matches: 9. Germline values: CDR1 KGHSH, CDR2 LQKENI. CDR3 length: 16 amino acids.

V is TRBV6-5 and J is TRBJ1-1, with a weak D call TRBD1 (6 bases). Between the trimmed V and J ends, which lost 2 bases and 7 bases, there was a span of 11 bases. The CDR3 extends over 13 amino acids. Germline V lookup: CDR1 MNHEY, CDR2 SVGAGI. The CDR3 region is CASSYGRGSEAFF. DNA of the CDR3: TGTGCCAGCAGTTACGGCAGGGGCAGTGAAGCTTTCTTT.

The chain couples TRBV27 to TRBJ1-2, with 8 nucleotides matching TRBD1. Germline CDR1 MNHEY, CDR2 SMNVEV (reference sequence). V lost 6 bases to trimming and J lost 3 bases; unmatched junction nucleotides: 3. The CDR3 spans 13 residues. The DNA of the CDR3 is TGTGCCAGCAGACAACAGGGGGACTATGGCTACACCTTC. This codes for CASRQQGDYGYTF.

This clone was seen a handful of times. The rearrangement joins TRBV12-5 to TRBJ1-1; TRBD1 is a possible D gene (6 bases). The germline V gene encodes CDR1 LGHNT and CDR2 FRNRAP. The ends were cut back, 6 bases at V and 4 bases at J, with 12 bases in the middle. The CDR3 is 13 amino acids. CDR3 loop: CASGMGAGTEAFF. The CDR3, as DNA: TGTGCTAGTGGCATGGGGGCTGGCACTGAAGCTTTCTTT.

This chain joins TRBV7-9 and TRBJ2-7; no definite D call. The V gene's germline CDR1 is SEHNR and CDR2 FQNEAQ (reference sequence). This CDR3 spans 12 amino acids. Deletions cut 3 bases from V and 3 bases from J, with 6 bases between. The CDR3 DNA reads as TGTGCCAGCAGCTTTGGCAGCTACGAGCAGTACTTC. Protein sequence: CASSFGSYEQYF.

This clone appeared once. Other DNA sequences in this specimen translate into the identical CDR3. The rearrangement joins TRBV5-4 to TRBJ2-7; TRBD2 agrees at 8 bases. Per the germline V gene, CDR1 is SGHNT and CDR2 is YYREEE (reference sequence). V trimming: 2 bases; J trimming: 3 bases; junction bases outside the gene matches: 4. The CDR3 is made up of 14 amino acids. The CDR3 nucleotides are TGTGCCAGCAGCTTCAGCGGGGGCGGCTACGAGCAGTACTTC. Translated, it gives CASSFSGGGYEQYF.

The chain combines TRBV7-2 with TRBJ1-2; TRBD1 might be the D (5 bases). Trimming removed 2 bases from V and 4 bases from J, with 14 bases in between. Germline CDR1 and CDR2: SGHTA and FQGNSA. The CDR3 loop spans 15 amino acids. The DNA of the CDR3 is TGTGCCAGCAGCTTAAGACAGTTTAGTGGCTATGGCTACACCTTC. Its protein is CASSLRQFSGYGYTF.

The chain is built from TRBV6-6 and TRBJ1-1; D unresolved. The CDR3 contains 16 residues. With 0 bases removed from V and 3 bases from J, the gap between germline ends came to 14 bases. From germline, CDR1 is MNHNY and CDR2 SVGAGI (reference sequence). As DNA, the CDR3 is TGTGCCAGCAGTTACTCCCCGGGAGGGTGGGACACTGAAGCTTTCTTT. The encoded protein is CASSYSPGGWDTEAFF.

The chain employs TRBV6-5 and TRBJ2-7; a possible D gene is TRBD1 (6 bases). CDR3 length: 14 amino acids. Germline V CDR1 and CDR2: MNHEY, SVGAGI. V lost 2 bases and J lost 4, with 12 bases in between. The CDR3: CASSYVSQGYEQYF. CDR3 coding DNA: TGTGCCAGCAGTTACGTCAGCCAGGGGTACGAGCAGTACTTC.

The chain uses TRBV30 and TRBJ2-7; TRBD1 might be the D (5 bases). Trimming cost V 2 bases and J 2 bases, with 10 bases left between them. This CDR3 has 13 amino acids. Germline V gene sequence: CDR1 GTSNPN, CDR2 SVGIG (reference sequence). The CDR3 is CAWSTGITYEQYF. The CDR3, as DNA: TGTGCCTGGAGTACAGGTATTACCTACGAGCAGTACTTC.

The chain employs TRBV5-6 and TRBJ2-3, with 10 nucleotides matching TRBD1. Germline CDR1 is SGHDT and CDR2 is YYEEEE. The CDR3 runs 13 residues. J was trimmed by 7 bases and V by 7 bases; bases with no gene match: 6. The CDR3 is CASAGTGANTQYF. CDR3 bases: TGTGCCAGCGCCGGGACAGGGGCAAATACGCAGTATTTT.

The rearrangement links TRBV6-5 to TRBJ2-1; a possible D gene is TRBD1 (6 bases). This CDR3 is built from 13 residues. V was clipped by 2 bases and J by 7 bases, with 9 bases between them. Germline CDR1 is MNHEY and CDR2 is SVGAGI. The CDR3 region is CASSYHRVNEQFF. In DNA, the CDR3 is TGTGCCAGCAGTTACCACAGGGTTAATGAGCAGTTCTTC.

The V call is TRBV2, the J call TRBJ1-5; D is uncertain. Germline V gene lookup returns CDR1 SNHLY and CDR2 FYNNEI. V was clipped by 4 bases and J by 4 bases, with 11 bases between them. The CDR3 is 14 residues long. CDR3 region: CASSVGQQNQPQHF. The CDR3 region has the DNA TGTGCCAGCAGTGTTGGGCAGCAAAATCAGCCCCAGCATTTT.

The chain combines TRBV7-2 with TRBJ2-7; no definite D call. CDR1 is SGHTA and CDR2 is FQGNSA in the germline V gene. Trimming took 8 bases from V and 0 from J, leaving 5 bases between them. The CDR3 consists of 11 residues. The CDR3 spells CASSRSYEQYF. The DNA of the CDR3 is TGTGCCAGCTCCCGCTCCTACGAGCAGTACTTC. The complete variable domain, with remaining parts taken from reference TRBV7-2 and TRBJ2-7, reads GAGVSQSPSNKVTEKGKDVELRCDPISGHTALYWYRQSLGQGLEFLIYFQGNSAPDKSGLPSDRFSAERTGGSVSTLTIQRTQQEDSAVYLCASSRSYEQYFGPGTRLTVT.

The CDR3, as DNA: TGCGCCAGCAGCCGCCTGGGGGGACAGGGGATTGAAAAACTGTTTTTT. Translation gives CASSRLGGQGIEKLFF. The rearrangement joins TRBV4-3 to TRBJ1-4, with TRBD1 identical over 10 bases. Germline CDR1 reads LGHNA; CDR2 reads YSLEER. The CDR3 spans 16 residues. J gave up 7 bases and V 4 bases, and 9 bases lay outside the gene matches.

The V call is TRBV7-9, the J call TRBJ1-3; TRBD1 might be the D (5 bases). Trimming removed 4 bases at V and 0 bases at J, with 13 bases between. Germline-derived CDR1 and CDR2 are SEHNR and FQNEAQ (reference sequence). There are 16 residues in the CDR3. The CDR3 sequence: CASSSYRLSSGNTIYF. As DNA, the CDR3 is TGTGCCAGCAGCTCATACAGGCTGAGCTCTGGAAACACCATATATTTT.

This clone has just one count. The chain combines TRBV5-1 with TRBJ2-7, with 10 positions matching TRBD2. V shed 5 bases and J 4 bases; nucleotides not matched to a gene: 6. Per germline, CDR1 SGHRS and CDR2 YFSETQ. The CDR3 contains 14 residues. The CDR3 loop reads CASSPGTSVYEQYF. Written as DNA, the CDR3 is TGCGCCAGCAGTCCCGGGACTAGCGTGTACGAGCAGTACTTC.

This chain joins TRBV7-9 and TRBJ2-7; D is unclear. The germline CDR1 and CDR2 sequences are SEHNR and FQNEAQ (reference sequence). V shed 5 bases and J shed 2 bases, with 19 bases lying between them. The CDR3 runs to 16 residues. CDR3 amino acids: CASSPLTARGAYEQYF. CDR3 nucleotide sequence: TGTGCCAGCAGCCCATTAACCGCCCGAGGCGCCTACGAGCAGTACTTC.

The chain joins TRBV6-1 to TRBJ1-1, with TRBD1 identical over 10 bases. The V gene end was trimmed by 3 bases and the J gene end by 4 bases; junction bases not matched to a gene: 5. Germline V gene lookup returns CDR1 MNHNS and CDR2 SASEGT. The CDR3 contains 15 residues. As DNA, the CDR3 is TGTGCCAGCAGTGAGGGACAGGGGAGGTTCACTGAAGCTTTCTTT. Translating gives CASSEGQGRFTEAFF.

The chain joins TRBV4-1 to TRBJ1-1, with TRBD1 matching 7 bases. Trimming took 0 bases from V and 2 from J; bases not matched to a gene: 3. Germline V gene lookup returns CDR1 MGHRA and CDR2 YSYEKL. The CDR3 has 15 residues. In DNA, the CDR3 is TGCGCCAGCAGCCAAGACGGACAGGCTAACACTGAAGCTTTCTTT. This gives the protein CASSQDGQANTEAFF.

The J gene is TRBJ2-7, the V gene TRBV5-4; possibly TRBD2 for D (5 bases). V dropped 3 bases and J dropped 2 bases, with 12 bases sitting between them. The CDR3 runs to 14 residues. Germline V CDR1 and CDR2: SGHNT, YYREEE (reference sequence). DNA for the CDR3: TGTGCCAGCAGCTCGGACTTATGGGCCTACGAGCAGTACTTC. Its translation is CASSSDLWAYEQYF.

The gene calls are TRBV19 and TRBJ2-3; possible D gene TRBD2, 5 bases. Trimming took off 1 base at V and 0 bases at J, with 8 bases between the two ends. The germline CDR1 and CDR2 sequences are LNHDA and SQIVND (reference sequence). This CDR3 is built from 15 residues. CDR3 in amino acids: CASSIASLSTDTQYF. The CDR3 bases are TGTGCCAGTAGTATAGCTAGCCTTAGCACAGATACGCAGTATTTT.

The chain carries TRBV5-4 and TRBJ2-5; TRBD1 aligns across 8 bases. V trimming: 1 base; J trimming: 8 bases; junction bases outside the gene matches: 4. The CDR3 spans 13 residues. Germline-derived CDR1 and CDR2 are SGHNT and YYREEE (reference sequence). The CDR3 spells CASSLKQGVTQYF. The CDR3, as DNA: TGTGCCAGCAGCTTGAAACAGGGGGTCACCCAGTACTTC.

CDR3 bases: TGTGCCAGCAGCCCTCGGACAGGGAATGATGAGCAGTTCTTC. Translated: CASSPRTGNDEQFF. The chain couples TRBV4-2 to TRBJ2-1, with 8 bases lining up with TRBD1. V shed 4 bases, J shed 8 bases, and the junction held 7 bases outside the gene matches. This CDR3 is built from 14 residues. Germline lookup yields CDR1 LGHNA and CDR2 YNFKEQ.

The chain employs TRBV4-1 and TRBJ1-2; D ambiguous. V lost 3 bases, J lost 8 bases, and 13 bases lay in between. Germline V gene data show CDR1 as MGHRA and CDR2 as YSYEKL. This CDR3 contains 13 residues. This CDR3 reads CASSQEAFYGYTF. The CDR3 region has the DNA TGCGCCAGCAGCCAGGAGGCTTTCTACGGCTACACCTTC.